The 14 T cell receptor beta chains given below trace back to one sample, sequenced in a study of T cell repertoires in cytomegalovirus infection. Each CDR3 protein is one row after TCRdb ran MiXCR on the reads. The sample yields some 180,000 distinct CDR3 sequences, about 18% seen once. Sequenced input: CD8+ T cells from PBMCs. The receptor source for this set is a human donor in good health (CMV status not recorded). Some clones in this sample may be carry-over from other donors' samples.

This clonotype was detected a few times. This chain uses TRBV6-2 or TRBV6-3 with TRBJ2-2; no clear D. This CDR3 spans 15 amino acids. Germline V gene sequence: CDR1 MNHEY, CDR2 SVGEGT. The V and J ends lost 1 base and 4 bases respectively, with 10 bases between them. For the CDR3, the DNA is TGTGCCAGCAGTTACTTCAGGTCCACCACCGGGGAGCTGTTTTTT. It encodes CASSYFRSTTGELFF.

This clonotype was observed many times. This chain connects TRBV4-2 to TRBJ2-1, with a possible D match to TRBD2 (5 bases). The V gene lost 0 bases and the J gene lost 4 bases, with 13 bases spanning the gap. From germline, CDR1 is LGHNA and CDR2 YNFKEQ. CDR3 length equals 16 residues. The CDR3, as DNA: TGTGCCAGCAGCCAAGACGACGGGGAATCATACAATGAGCAGTTCTTC. Encoded protein: CASSQDDGESYNEQFF.

The chain combines TRBV19 with TRBJ1-2; maybe TRBD1 (6 bases). V lost 3 bases and J lost 2, with 22 bases in between. This CDR3 is built from 18 residues. The germline gives CDR1 LNHDA, CDR2 SQIVND (reference sequence). The CDR3 sequence: CASSIRIVRDIPNYGYTF. The CDR3 coding sequence is TGTGCCAGTAGTATTCGTATTGTCCGGGACATCCCAAACTATGGCTACACCTTC.

This sequence joins TRBV9 and TRBJ1-6; D not certain. Trimming removed 0 bases at V and 6 bases at J, with 7 bases between. The CDR3 runs to 14 residues. Germline CDR1 SGDLS, CDR2 YYNGEE. In nucleotides, the CDR3 is TGTGCCAGCAGCGTAGTGGGCTCTAATTCACCCCTCCACTTT. Its protein is CASSVVGSNSPLHF.

This clonotype appeared a few times. The V and J genes are TRBV7-2 and TRBJ1-4; tentative D call: TRBD1 (6 bases). Trimming took off 5 bases at V and 6 bases at J, with 16 bases between the two ends. In germline, CDR1 is SGHTA, CDR2 FQGNSA. The CDR3 contains 15 residues. The CDR3 sequence is CASSTGKSEHEKLFF. The CDR3 DNA follows: TGTGCCAGCAGCACAGGGAAATCGGAGCATGAAAAACTGTTTTTT.

This clonotype came up many times. This sequence joins TRBV7-2 and TRBJ2-3, with D hard to call. Trimming stripped 4 bases from V and 2 bases from J, with 7 bases between. Germline-derived CDR1 and CDR2 are SGHTA and FQGNSA. The CDR3 totals 13 residues. This chain's CDR3 is CASSSTHTDTQYF. The CDR3 DNA is TGTGCCAGCAGCTCGACTCACACAGATACGCAGTATTTT.

The J gene is TRBJ1-2, the V gene TRBV7-2; D call uncertain. Per the germline V gene, CDR1 is SGHTA and CDR2 is FQGNSA. The length of the CDR3 is 14 residues. V lost 5 bases and J lost 8, with 18 bases in between. This CDR3 is CASSPTALGKGYTF. CDR3 coding DNA: TGTGCCAGCAGCCCTACGGCCTTGGGGAAGGGCTACACCTTC.

The chain uses TRBV7-9 and TRBJ2-7; 8 positions agree with TRBD1. Germline V CDR1 and CDR2: SEHNR, FQNEAQ (reference sequence). The CDR3 runs to 15 residues. V dropped 5 bases and J dropped 5; count of bases not matched to a gene: 11. CDR3 amino acids: CASSPGGTGTDEQYF. The CDR3 nucleotides read TGTGCCAGCAGCCCTGGCGGGACAGGTACCGACGAGCAGTACTTC.

In this sample, this clonotype turned up a few times. This chain links TRBV9 with TRBJ2-1; TRBD2 is a possible D gene (7 bases). The CDR3 is 16 amino acids. The V end was cut by 4 bases, the J end by 6 bases, with 20 bases between. Per germline, CDR1 SGDLS and CDR2 YYNGEE. The CDR3 region is CASSPPGGTFANEQFF. CDR3 nucleotides: TGTGCCAGCAGCCCCCCCGGGGGGACATTCGCCAATGAGCAGTTCTTC.

This clonotype was picked up a small number of times. J is TRBJ2-1 and V is TRBV29-1; no definite D call. The CDR3 totals 12 residues. Germline assignment: CDR1 SQVTM and CDR2 ANQGSEA. The CDR3: CRTTNSYNEQFF. The CDR3 nucleotides are TGCCGCACTACTAACTCCTACAATGAGCAGTTCTTC.

This clonotype was counted between two and nine times. The chain carries TRBV7-2 and TRBJ2-5; 7 bases fit TRBD2. The CDR3 extends over 20 amino acids. CDR1 is SGHTA, CDR2 FQGNSA, per germline. The V segment lost 1 base and the J segment 5 bases; nucleotides outside the gene matches: 22. The DNA of the CDR3 is TGTGCCAGCAGCTTAGTCCCCCTTGAGTTATCAGCGGGGTACGAGGAGACCCAGTACTTC. Translating it yields CASSLVPLELSAGYEETQYF.

This clonotype occurred a few times. This chain links TRBV7-8 with TRBJ2-7, with no clear D. The V end lost 6 bases, the J end lost 0 bases, and 12 bases lay between the germline ends. Germline-derived CDR1 and CDR2 are SGHVS and FQNEAQ. CDR3 length: 14 amino acids. The CDR3 loop is CASSPAISSYEQYF. The CDR3 nucleotides are TGTGCCAGCAGTCCCGCGATTAGCTCCTACGAGCAGTACTTC. The complete variable domain, with remaining parts taken from reference TRBV7-8 and TRBJ2-7, reads GAGVSQSPRYKVAKRGQDVALRCDPISGHVSLFWYQQALGQGPEFLTYFQNEAQLDKSGLPSDRFFAERPEGSVSTLKIQRTQQEDSAVYLCASSPAISSYEQYFGPGTRLTVT.

This clonotype was detected once. The chain recombines TRBV13 with TRBJ2-7, with 10 bases identical to TRBD1. CDR1 and CDR2 from the germline V gene are PRHDT and FYEKMQ (reference sequence). Unmatched junction bases numbered 12, after V lost 4 bases and J lost 0 bases. The CDR3 runs to 18 residues. The CDR3 DNA is TGTGCCAGCAGCTCAAGGAGAGGGACAGGGGTTTACTCCTACGAGCAGTACTTC. It yields the protein CASSSRRGTGVYSYEQYF.

V is TRBV20-1 and J is TRBJ2-7; 9 bases map to TRBD1. CDR3 length equals 13 residues. Germline V gene data show CDR1 as DFQATT and CDR2 as SNEGSKA (reference sequence). The V segment lost 5 bases and the J segment 1 base; nucleotides outside the gene matches: 3. CDR3 DNA sequence: TGCAGTGCTCGGGACAGGGAGTCCTACGAGCAGTACTTC. It translates to CSARDRESYEQYF.